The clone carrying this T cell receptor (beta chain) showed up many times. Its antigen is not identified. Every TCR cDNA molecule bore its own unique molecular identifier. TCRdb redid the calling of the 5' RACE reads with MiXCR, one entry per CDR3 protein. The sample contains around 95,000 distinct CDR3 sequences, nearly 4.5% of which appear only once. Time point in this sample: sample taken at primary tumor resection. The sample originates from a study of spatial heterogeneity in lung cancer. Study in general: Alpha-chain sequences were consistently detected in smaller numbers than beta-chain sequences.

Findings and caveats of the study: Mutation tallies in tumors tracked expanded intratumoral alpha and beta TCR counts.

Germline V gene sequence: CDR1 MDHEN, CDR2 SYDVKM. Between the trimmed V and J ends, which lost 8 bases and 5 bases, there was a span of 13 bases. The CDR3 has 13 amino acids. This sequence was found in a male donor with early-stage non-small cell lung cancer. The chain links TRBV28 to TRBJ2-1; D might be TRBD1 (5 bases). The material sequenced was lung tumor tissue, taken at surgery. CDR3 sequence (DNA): TGTGCCAGCCAGGGCGGTTTCGACAATGAGCAGTTCTTC. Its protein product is CASQGGFDNEQFF.